This paragraph covers one T cell receptor beta chain sequence. Germline-derived CDR1 and CDR2 are SGHRS and YFSETQ. V trimming: 4 bases; J trimming: 5 bases; junction bases outside the gene matches: 6. The CDR3 length is 16 residues. These data are taken from a study of blood T cell repertoires in COVID-19. Study information: PBMCs, B-cell-depleted T cells, or T cells provided the cDNA or gDNA that made up the material.

In the authors' workflow: Amplification with reference gene primers provided the estimates of nucleated cell counts. The data were produced by immunoSEQ multiplex PCR, yet TCRdb's version contains in-frame clones alone and is incomplete. That table gives V, J and clone size, and the DNA gave D and trimming. This table holds 350,000 or so clones, around nine tenths found once. The receptor's source is a woman younger than 45 who had been exposed to COVID-19. Specimen: PBMCs or T cells enriched from blood (not recorded which). The genes are TRBV5-1 and TRBJ2-7; the match to TRBD2 covers 16 bases. CDR3 sequence (DNA): TGCGCCAGCAGCCATGGGACTAGCGGGAGGGCTAACGAGCAGTACTTC. Amino acid sequence: CASSHGTSGRANEQYF.